Below are 5 T cell receptor beta chains sequenced from a single sample in a study of blood T cell repertoires in COVID-19. Some clones are missing from TCRdb's copy, which holds only in-frame ones; the method was immunoSEQ multiplex PCR. The table has some 130,000 clones, 86% seen once. The specimen was peripheral blood. These receptors were obtained from a woman between 70 and 85 years old with COVID-19, enrolled during active disease.

The V call is TRBV10-3, the J call TRBJ2-7, with D unclear. Germline V gene sequence: CDR1 ENHRY, CDR2 SYGVKD. CDR3 size: 15 residues. The V and J ends lost 6 bases and 6 bases respectively, with 21 bases between them. The CDR3 DNA follows: TGTGCCATCAGCGACGTCCAACATGCTTGGGCCGAGCAGTACTTC. Translating it yields CAISDVQHAWAEQYF.

The J gene is TRBJ2-7, the V gene TRBV2; 8 positions agree with TRBD2. Germline-derived CDR1 and CDR2 are SNHLY and FYNNEI. The CDR3 runs to 15 residues. V dropped 3 bases and J dropped 7; count of bases not matched to a gene: 11. The CDR3 is CASSEIRGGTREQYF. In DNA, the CDR3 is TGTGCCAGCAGTGAGATTCGGGGGGGCACCCGGGAGCAGTACTTC.

The rearrangement links TRBV6-1 to TRBJ1-2; D ambiguous. This CDR3 region has 16 residues. CDR1 is MNHNS, CDR2 SASEGT, per germline. Trimming left V 0 bases short and J 0 bases short, with 11 bases between. CDR3 sequence reads: CASSEALEGANYGYTF. CDR3 DNA: TGTGCCAGCAGTGAAGCGCTGGAGGGAGCTAACTATGGCTACACCTTC.

This clone has just a few counts. The V gene is TRBV5-1, the J gene TRBJ1-5; D not certain. This CDR3 region has 15 residues. Trimming shortened V by 2 bases and J by 7 bases, and 16 bases separated the two germline ends. CDR1 is SGHRS, CDR2 YFSETQ, per germline. CDR3 DNA sequence: TGCGCCAGCAGCTTTGGAGGCCTAACCGGGCAGCCCCAGCATTTT. It is translated as CASSFGGLTGQPQHF.

In its sample, this clone was seen a few times. The chain links TRBV5-1 to TRBJ2-3; 7 nucleotides match TRBD1. V lost 6 bases and J lost 0; bases outside the gene matches: 7. Germline values: CDR1 SGHRS, CDR2 YFSETQ. The CDR3 is made up of 15 amino acids. CDR3 residues: CASTLDRTSTDTQYF. CDR3 nucleotide sequence: TGCGCCAGCACCCTGGACAGGACTAGCACAGATACGCAGTATTTT.